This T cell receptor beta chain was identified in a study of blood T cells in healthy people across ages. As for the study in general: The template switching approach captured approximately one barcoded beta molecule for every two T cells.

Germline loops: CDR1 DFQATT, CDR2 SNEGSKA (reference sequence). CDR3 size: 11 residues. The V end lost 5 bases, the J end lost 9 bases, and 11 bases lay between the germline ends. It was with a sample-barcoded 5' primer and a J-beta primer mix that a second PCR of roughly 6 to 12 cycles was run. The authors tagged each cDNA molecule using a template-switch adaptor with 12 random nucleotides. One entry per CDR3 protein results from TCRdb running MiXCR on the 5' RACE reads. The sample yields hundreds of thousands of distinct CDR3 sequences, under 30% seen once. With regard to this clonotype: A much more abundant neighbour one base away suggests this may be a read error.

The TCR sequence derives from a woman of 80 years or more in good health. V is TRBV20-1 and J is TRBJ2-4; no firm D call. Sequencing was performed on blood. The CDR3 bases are TGCAGTGCTGCCGACGGAAGCATTCAGTACTTC. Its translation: CSAADGSIQYF.